Presented here are 8 T cell receptor beta chains from one specimen sequenced in a study of blood T cell repertoires in COVID-19. Assay used: immunoSEQ multiplex PCR; TCRdb lists only in-frame clones, some missing. This table has about 130,000 clones, approximately 88% appearing once. Input material: peripheral blood. Receptors originate from a man aged 45-60 years with acute or convalescent COVID-19.

The chain employs TRBV10-3 and TRBJ2-1; TRBD2 agrees at 9 bases. Germline assignment: CDR1 ENHRY and CDR2 SYGVKD. The trim removed 6 bases at V and 9 bases at J, leaving 15 bases unmatched. There are 16 residues in the CDR3. The CDR3 DNA sequence: TGTGCCATCAGCCGAGTCGGGCTAGCGGGAACGACTGAGCAGTTCTTC. Translated: CAISRVGLAGTTEQFF.

This sequence joins TRBV10-3 and TRBJ1-1, with 7 positions matching TRBD1. The V gene's germline CDR1 is ENHRY and CDR2 SYGVKD. CDR3 length: 13 residues. After removal of 6 bases from V and 6 bases from J, the junction contained 7 bases not matched to a gene. CDR3 in DNA: TGTGCCATCAGCACAGGGGTGTGGGCTGAAGCTTTCTTT. Protein: CAISTGVWAEAFF.

V usage is TRBV6-5 and J usage is TRBJ1-1; 7 bases match TRBD1. The germline V gene encodes CDR1 MNHEY and CDR2 SVGAGI. V shed 4 bases, J shed 1 base, and the junction held 3 bases outside the gene matches. The CDR3 is 14 residues long. The CDR3 coding sequence is TGTGCCAGCAGTTCCCGACAGGGGAACACTGAAGCTTTCTTT. Its protein product is CASSSRQGNTEAFF.

The chain has TRBV28 and TRBJ1-2; a possible D gene is TRBD1 (5 bases). This CDR3 has 12 residues. CDR1 is MDHEN and CDR2 is SYDVKM in the germline V gene. The V end was cut by 7 bases, the J end by 5 bases, with 11 bases between. CDR3: CASKGAGYGYTF. The CDR3 coding sequence is TGTGCCAGCAAAGGGGCGGGGTATGGCTACACCTTC.

This clone was counted once. V is TRBV25-1 and J is TRBJ1-3; unclear D gene. The CDR3 sequence is 13 residues long. V was trimmed by 6 bases and J by 2 bases, leaving 8 bases between them. Germline V lookup: CDR1 MGHDK, CDR2 SYGVNS. CDR3 region: CASRDYAGNTIYF. The CDR3 region has the DNA TGTGCCAGCAGGGACTACGCTGGAAACACCATATATTTT.

This sequence joins TRBV9 and TRBJ2-2; 10 bases are a match to TRBD1. The CDR3 sequence is 14 residues long. Germline V CDR1 and CDR2: SGDLS, YYNGEE. Trimming removed 6 bases from V and 5 bases from J; junction bases left unmatched: 4. CDR3 sequence reads: CASTGQGRTGELFF. CDR3 nucleotides: TGTGCCAGCACGGGACAGGGGCGGACCGGGGAGCTGTTTTTT. Looking up the rest from reference TRBV9 and TRBJ2-2 gives the full variable domain: DSGVTQTPKHLITATGQRVTLRCSPRSGDLSVYWYQQSLDQGLQFLIQYYNGEERAKGNILERFSAQQFPDLHSELNLSSLELGDSALYFCASTGQGRTGELFFGEGSRLTVL.

This rearrangement joins TRBV28 to TRBJ2-5, with 11 bases fitting TRBD2. The V gene's germline CDR1 is MDHEN and CDR2 SYDVKM. The ends lost 7 bases at V and 1 base at J; junction bases unmatched: 17. The CDR3 covers 19 residues. The CDR3 bases are TGTGCCAGCACCCAACCGGGACTAGCGGTGCCCATCCTCCAAGAGACCCAGTACTTC. Its protein product is CASTQPGLAVPILQETQYF.

The genes are TRBV7-9 and TRBJ1-6, with 8 bases matching TRBD1. The V gene end was trimmed by 0 bases and the J gene end by 13 bases; junction bases not matched to a gene: 8. The CDR3 sequence is 15 residues long. Per the germline V gene, CDR1 is SEHNR and CDR2 is FQNEAQ (reference sequence). In nucleotides, the CDR3 is TGTGCCAGCAGCTTAGCCCAGGACAGGGCGAGTCCCCTCCACTTT. Translated, it gives CASSLAQDRASPLHF.